This T cell receptor (beta chain) appears in the sequencing data of a study of chemoradiotherapy in HPV16-positive cancers. The study's findings and limits: HPV-responsive T-cell expansion during chemoradiotherapy was linked to improved recurrence-free survival in HPV16-positive patients.

Repeated repertoire sampling spanned the course of chemoradiotherapy. Only in-frame clones appear in the TCRdb table, and some are missing; sequencing was by immunoSEQ multiplex PCR. The profile shows about 53,000 clones, 90% of them singletons. Notes on this clone: Its antigen remains unknown.

This CDR3 contains 12 residues. CDR1 and CDR2 (germline): SGHNT, YYREEE (reference sequence). V lost 0 bases and J 9 bases, leaving 9 bases between the germline ends. The gene calls are TRBV5-4 and TRBJ1-1; D gene ambiguous. The source of this sequence is a human donor with HPV-associated anogenital cancer. The sequences come from blood, collected from a patient who underwent chemoradiotherapy. Here the CDR3 DNA reads TGTGCCAGCAGCTTGGACCGCGCGAAAGCTTTCTTT. This translates into CASSLDRAKAFF.